The 31 T cell receptor beta chains in this list originate from one sample, sequenced in a study of OX40 agonist ivuxolimab in advanced cancers. The data were produced by immunoSEQ multiplex PCR, yet TCRdb's version contains in-frame clones alone and is incomplete. This sample has roughly 92,000 clones, with 85% to 90% found just once. Sequencing was performed on CD4+ or CD8+ T cells sorted from blood, taken in a trial of the OX40 agonist ivuxolimab. The receptors originated from an adult with an advanced solid tumor such as melanoma, head and neck, liver or kidney cancer.

This chain links TRBV5-4 with TRBJ2-6; the D gene could be TRBD1 or TRBD2 (5 bases each). Germline CDR1 and CDR2: SGHNT and YYREEE (reference sequence). V was trimmed by 4 bases and J by 4 bases, leaving 18 bases between them. The CDR3 runs 17 residues. This chain's CDR3 is CASSDLSGAGGANVLTF. Written as DNA, the CDR3 is TGTGCCAGCAGCGATCTATCCGGGGCCGGGGGGGCCAACGTCCTGACTTTC.

This chain links TRBV11-1 with TRBJ2-1; unclear D gene. The CDR3 is 14 amino acids. The germline V and J ends were trimmed by 6 bases and 11 bases, with 20 bases remaining between them. The V gene's germline CDR1 is SGHAT and CDR2 FQDESV (reference sequence). CDR3: CASSYHEAAAKQFF. DNA of the CDR3: TGTGCCAGCAGTTATCATGAGGCGGCCGCGAAGCAGTTCTTC.

The chain has TRBV14 and TRBJ2-7, with D tentatively TRBD2 (6 bases). The CDR3 runs 13 residues. V lost 2 bases to trimming and J lost 4 bases, with 9 bases between them. From germline, CDR1 is SGHDN and CDR2 FVKESK. CDR3 in amino acids: CASSQIRGYEQYF. CDR3 sequence (DNA): TGTGCCAGCAGCCAAATCCGGGGGTACGAGCAGTACTTC.

This clone was seen once. The chain employs TRBV19 and TRBJ1-1, with D unresolved. CDR1 LNHDA and CDR2 SQIVND come from the germline V gene (reference sequence). The CDR3 totals 14 residues. Trimming left V 4 bases short and J 1 base short, with 10 bases between. As DNA, the CDR3 is TGTGCCAGTAGTAGCCCGGGTGGGAACACTGAAGCTTTCTTT. Translation: CASSSPGGNTEAFF.

J is TRBJ2-2 and V is TRBV5-1, with D maybe TRBD2 (6 bases). This CDR3 is 17 amino acids long. Germline V gene lookup returns CDR1 SGHRS and CDR2 YFSETQ. Trimming removed 4 bases from V and 1 base from J, with 17 bases in between. The CDR3 nucleotides read TGCGCCAGCAGCCCGCGGGCGGGGCGGAGGAACACCGGGGAGCTGTTTTTT. Its translation: CASSPRAGRRNTGELFF.

The gene calls are TRBV11-2 and TRBJ2-7; D possibly corresponds to TRBD2 (6 bases). This CDR3 contains 15 residues. The germline CDR1 and CDR2 sequences are SGHAT and FQNNGV. Between the trimmed V and J ends, which lost 5 bases and 0 bases, there was a span of 14 bases. CDR3 sequence (DNA): TGTGCCAGCAGCCTCAGCGGGTCTAGCTCCTACGAGCAGTACTTC. Translated: CASSLSGSSSYEQYF. The full variable domain, rest sourced from reference TRBV11-2 and TRBJ2-7, is EAGVAQSPRYKIIEKRQSVAFWCNPISGHATLYWYQQILGQGPKLLIQFQNNGVVDDSQLPKDRFSAERLKGVDSTLKIQPAKLEDSAVYLCASSLSGSSSYEQYFGPGTRLTVT.

This clone is a singleton in its sample. The chain links TRBV5-1 to TRBJ1-1, with D possibly being TRBD1 (5 bases). CDR1 SGHRS and CDR2 YFSETQ come from the germline V gene. The CDR3 consists of 17 residues. Trimming took 0 bases from V and 5 from J, leaving 20 bases between them. The CDR3 loop is CASSLGAGTPEGTEAFF. The CDR3 DNA reads as TGCGCCAGCAGCTTGGGGGCCGGGACCCCCGAAGGGACTGAAGCTTTCTTT.

The V gene is TRBV29-1, the J gene TRBJ2-2; D not resolved. V lost 5 bases and J 1 base, leaving 11 bases between the germline ends. CDR3 length: 14 residues. The germline gives CDR1 SQVTM, CDR2 ANQGSEA. The DNA of the CDR3 is TGCAGCGTTCCCCCACCCGGGAACACCGGGGAGCTGTTTTTT. Protein: CSVPPPGNTGELFF.

As DNA, the CDR3 is TGTGCCACCAAACGAGGCAGCAGCTATGGCTACACCTTC. As protein: CATKRGSSYGYTF. The chain links TRBV5-4 to TRBJ1-2; D remains ambiguous. The CDR3 is 13 residues long. V shed 9 bases and J shed 4 bases, with 16 bases lying between them. Germline CDR1 and CDR2: SGHNT and YYREEE (reference sequence).

The CDR3 DNA sequence: TGCGCCAGCAGCTTGGACGGGCGCGGAGGATACACCGGGGAGCTGTTTTTT. This gives the protein CASSLDGRGGYTGELFF. The chain has TRBV5-1 and TRBJ2-2; TRBD2 might be the D (5 bases). Deletions cut 0 bases from V and 3 bases from J, with 15 bases between. The CDR3 contains 17 residues. Germline CDR1 SGHRS, CDR2 YFSETQ.

The chain carries TRBV14 and TRBJ1-1; D not resolved. V was shortened by 6 bases and J by 5 bases, with 13 bases between the two germline ends. Germline V gene lookup returns CDR1 SGHDN and CDR2 FVKESK. The CDR3 is 13 amino acids. DNA for the CDR3: TGTGCCAGCAGGGTATATGGGAAAACTGAAGCTTTCTTT. Translation: CASRVYGKTEAFF.

This chain uses TRBV27 with TRBJ2-1; D may match TRBD1 or TRBD2 (6 bases each). Germline lookup yields CDR1 MNHEY and CDR2 SMNVEV (reference sequence). CDR3 length equals 15 residues. V gave up 2 bases and J gave up 7 bases, with 15 bases separating them. For the CDR3, the DNA is TGTGCCAGCAGTTTAAAACAGGGACTGGGGAATGAGCAGTTCTTC. This translates into CASSLKQGLGNEQFF.

The chain uses TRBV15 and TRBJ1-2; 7 nucleotides agree with TRBD1. Losses at the gene ends were 0 bases for V and 7 bases for J; bases not matched to a gene: 8. The CDR3 is 15 residues long. Germline values: CDR1 LNHNV, CDR2 YYDKDF (reference sequence). This CDR3 is CATSRDREGASGYTF. The CDR3 coding sequence is TGTGCCACCAGCAGAGATCGAGAGGGGGCGAGTGGCTACACCTTC.

The CDR3 loop is CASSATGGTKRTGNTIYF. The DNA for the CDR3 is TGCGCCAGCAGCGCGACAGGGGGCACCAAACGTACTGGAAACACCATATATTTT. The rearrangement joins TRBV5-1 to TRBJ1-3; 10 bases line up with TRBD1. There are 18 residues in the CDR3. J gave up 2 bases and V 4 bases, and 12 bases lay outside the gene matches. Germline CDR1 reads SGHRS; CDR2 reads YFSETQ.

The sample holds one count of this clone. The rearrangement links TRBV6-1 to TRBJ1-5; D is perhaps TRBD1 (6 bases). This CDR3 has 15 amino acids. Trimming shortened V by 5 bases and J by 1 base, and 12 bases separated the two germline ends. CDR1 and CDR2 from the germline V gene are MNHNS and SASEGT. CDR3 residues: CASSIGTQSNQPQHF. The CDR3, as DNA: TGTGCCAGCAGTATCGGGACACAAAGCAATCAGCCCCAGCATTTT.

The chain links TRBV30 to TRBJ1-1, with TRBD1 matching over 8 bases. Germline CDR1 is GTSNPN and CDR2 is SVGIG (reference sequence). After removal of 4 bases from V and 4 bases from J, the junction contained 5 bases not matched to a gene. There are 13 residues in the CDR3. As DNA, the CDR3 is TGTGCCTGGACAGGGGGCGGTGGCACTGAAGCTTTCTTT. Its protein is CAWTGGGGTEAFF.

The rearrangement joins TRBV28 to TRBJ2-3; D possibly corresponds to TRBD1 (5 bases). Trimming took off 2 bases at V and 2 bases at J, with 8 bases between the two ends. CDR3 size: 14 residues. The V gene's germline CDR1 is MDHEN and CDR2 SYDVKM. The DNA of the CDR3 is TGTGCCAGCAGTTTACCCAGGGTCACAGATACGCAGTATTTT. It specifies CASSLPRVTDTQYF.

This clone has a single count. The rearrangement uses TRBV5-1 and TRBJ1-1; no clear D. This CDR3 is built from 15 residues. Trimming removed 1 base at V and 1 base at J, with 11 bases between. Germline CDR1 and CDR2: SGHRS and YFSETQ. CDR3 amino acids: CASSLTTDWNTEAFF. Here the CDR3 DNA reads TGCGCCAGCAGCTTGACTACAGACTGGAACACTGAAGCTTTCTTT.

The chain uses TRBV5-1 and TRBJ1-2; 11 nucleotides line up with TRBD1. Per germline, CDR1 SGHRS and CDR2 YFSETQ. V lost 3 bases to trimming and J lost 8 bases; unmatched junction nucleotides: 9. CDR3 length: 15 amino acids. In DNA form, the CDR3 reads TGCGCCAGCAGCTCAGAAGGACAGGGGGCCTTCGGCTACACCTTC. It specifies CASSSEGQGAFGYTF.

V gene TRBV6-5 combines with J gene TRBJ1-2; 7 bases are a match to TRBD1. The germline CDR1 and CDR2 sequences are MNHEY and SVGAGI. With 4 bases clipped from V and 7 bases from J, the junction kept 12 bases outside the gene matches. CDR3 length: 15 residues. The CDR3 spells CASSSTGTAEGGYTF. The CDR3 DNA follows: TGTGCCAGCAGTTCAACTGGGACAGCGGAAGGTGGCTACACCTTC.

This clone has only a few counts. The rearrangement joins TRBV7-9 to TRBJ2-7; D is ambiguous. Germline V gives CDR1 SEHNR, CDR2 FQNEAQ (reference sequence). The CDR3 contains 14 residues. V was trimmed by 0 bases and J by 4 bases, leaving 10 bases between them. Written as DNA, the CDR3 is TGTGCCAGCAGCTTAGCGAGTGGGCGGTACGAGCAGTACTTC. Translating gives CASSLASGRYEQYF.

The chain joins TRBV6-6 to TRBJ1-6, with D possibly TRBD1 on 5 matching bases. The CDR3 spans 16 residues. CDR1 is MNHNY and CDR2 is SVGAGI in the germline V gene (reference sequence). V gave up 6 bases and J gave up 10 bases, with 22 bases separating them. The CDR3 reads CASRSNRTPVGSPLHF. CDR3 sequence (DNA): TGTGCCAGCAGATCCAACAGGACTCCCGTGGGGTCACCCCTCCACTTT.

V is TRBV28 and J is TRBJ2-4, with TRBD2 identical over 11 bases. Germline V gene data show CDR1 as MDHEN and CDR2 as SYDVKM. CDR3 length: 17 amino acids. The V segment lost 5 bases and the J segment 0 bases; nucleotides outside the gene matches: 6. The CDR3 spells CASSPSGRFLAKNIQYF. Written as DNA, the CDR3 is TGTGCCAGCAGTCCTAGCGGGAGGTTCCTAGCCAAAAACATTCAGTACTTC.

This chain connects TRBV19 to TRBJ2-5; no clear D gene. Germline CDR1 is LNHDA and CDR2 is SQIVND (reference sequence). Trimming removed 3 bases from V and 5 bases from J, with 10 bases in between. This CDR3 region has 13 residues. The CDR3 sequence is CASSMGWRETQYF. In DNA form, the CDR3 reads TGTGCCAGTAGTATGGGCTGGCGGGAGACCCAGTACTTC.

This chain connects TRBV19 to TRBJ2-7, with 10 bases that match TRBD1. Germline V gene sequence: CDR1 LNHDA, CDR2 SQIVND (reference sequence). V shed 5 bases, J shed 6 bases, and the junction held 10 bases outside the gene matches. The CDR3 has 15 residues. The CDR3 DNA sequence: TGTGCCAGTAGTCCATCCGGGACAGGGGTCTCCGAGCAGTACTTC. It specifies CASSPSGTGVSEQYF. The full variable domain, in which reference TRBV19 and TRBJ2-7 provide the parts outside the CDR3, is DGGITQSPKYLFRKEGQNVTLSCEQNLNHDAMYWYRQDPGQGLRLIYYSQIVNDFQKGDIAEGYSVSREKKESFPLTVTSAQKNPTAFYLCASSPSGTGVSEQYFGPGTRLTVT.

This sequence joins TRBV6-1 and TRBJ1-1; 7 nucleotides agree with TRBD1. V was pared by 3 bases and J by 4 bases, with 5 bases of the junction left unmatched. Germline V gives CDR1 MNHNS, CDR2 SASEGT. This CDR3 is built from 14 residues. The CDR3 spells CASSDRQGGTEAFF. CDR3 DNA: TGTGCCAGCAGTGATCGACAGGGAGGCACTGAAGCTTTCTTT.

This chain connects TRBV5-6 to TRBJ1-2, with 7 bases fitting TRBD1. V shed 1 base and J 0 bases; nucleotides not matched to a gene: 6. The germline CDR1 and CDR2 sequences are SGHDT and YYEEEE. The CDR3 has 16 residues. CDR3: CASSLFTGASNYGYTF. CDR3 DNA: TGTGCCAGCAGCTTGTTTACAGGGGCTTCTAACTATGGCTACACCTTC.

DNA for the CDR3: TGTGCCAGCAGCTCCGTAGACAGCTATACGCAGTATTTT. Its protein is CASSSVDSYTQYF. The chain employs TRBV7-6 and TRBJ2-3; a possible D gene is TRBD1 (5 bases). Trimming left V 4 bases short and J 7 bases short, with 12 bases between. Looked up from germline, CDR1 is SGHVS and CDR2 is FNYEAQ. The CDR3 loop spans 13 amino acids.

This clone appeared a few times. This chain connects TRBV6-1 to TRBJ1-1, with 9 bases identical to TRBD1. This CDR3 has 15 residues. Trimming cost V 5 bases and J 5 bases; bases outside gene matches: 9. In germline, CDR1 is MNHNS, CDR2 SASEGT. In DNA, the CDR3 is TGTGCCAGCAGTTCCCGGGACAGGGCCGGTACTGAAGCTTTCTTT. Translation gives CASSSRDRAGTEAFF.

The rearrangement links TRBV6-1 to TRBJ1-4, with D tentatively TRBD1 (6 bases). From germline, CDR1 is MNHNS and CDR2 SASEGT. V dropped 5 bases and J dropped 3 bases, with 13 bases sitting between them. The CDR3 runs to 15 residues. Here the CDR3 DNA reads TGTGCCAGCAGTTCACAGGGACGGGCTAATGAAAAACTGTTTTTT. This gives the protein CASSSQGRANEKLFF.

The rearrangement joins TRBV18 to TRBJ2-7; 8 positions agree with TRBD2. Germline CDR1 KGHSH, CDR2 LQKENI. The CDR3 extends over 15 amino acids. After removal of 1 base from V and 2 bases from J, the junction contained 4 bases not matched to a gene. CDR3 region: CASSPRTSGTYEQYF. DNA of the CDR3: TGTGCCAGCTCACCACGTACTAGCGGAACCTACGAGCAGTACTTC. Drawing the rest from reference TRBV18 and TRBJ2-7, the complete variable domain is NAGVMQNPRHLVRRRGQEARLRCSPMKGHSHVYWYRQLPEEGLKFMVYLQKENIIDESGMPKERFSAEFPKEGPSILRIQQVVRGDSAAYFCASSPRTSGTYEQYFGPGTRLTVT.